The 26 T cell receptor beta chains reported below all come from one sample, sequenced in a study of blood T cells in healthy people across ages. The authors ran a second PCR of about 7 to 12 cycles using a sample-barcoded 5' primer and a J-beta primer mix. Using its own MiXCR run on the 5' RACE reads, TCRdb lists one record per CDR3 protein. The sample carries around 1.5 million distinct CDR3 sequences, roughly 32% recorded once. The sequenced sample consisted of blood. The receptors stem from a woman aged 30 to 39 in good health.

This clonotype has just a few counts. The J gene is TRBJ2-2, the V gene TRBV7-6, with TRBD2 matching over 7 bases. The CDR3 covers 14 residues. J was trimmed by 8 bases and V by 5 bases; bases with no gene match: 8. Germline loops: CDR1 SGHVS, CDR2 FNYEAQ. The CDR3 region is CASSPRLATGELFF. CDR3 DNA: TGTGCCAGCAGCCCAAGACTAGCAACAGGGGAGCTGTTTTTT. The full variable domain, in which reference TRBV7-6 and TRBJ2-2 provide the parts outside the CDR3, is GAGVSQSPRYKVTKRGQDVALRCDPISGHVSLYWYRQALGQGPEFLTYFNYEAQQDKSGLPNDRFSAERPEGSISTLTIQRTEQRDSAMYRCASSPRLATGELFFGEGSRLTVL.

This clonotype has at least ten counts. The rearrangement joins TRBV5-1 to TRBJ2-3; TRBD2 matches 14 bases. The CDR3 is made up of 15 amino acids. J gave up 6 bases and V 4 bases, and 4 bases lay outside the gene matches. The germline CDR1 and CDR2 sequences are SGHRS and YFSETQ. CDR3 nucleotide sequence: TGCGCCAGCAGCCCCGGGACTAGCGGGGGCGATACGCAGTATTTT. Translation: CASSPGTSGGDTQYF.

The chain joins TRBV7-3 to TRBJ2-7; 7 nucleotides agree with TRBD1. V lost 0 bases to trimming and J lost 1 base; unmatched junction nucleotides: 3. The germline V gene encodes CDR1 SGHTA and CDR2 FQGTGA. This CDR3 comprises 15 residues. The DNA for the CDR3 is TGTGCCAGCAGCTTAACGGCAGGGGGATCCTACGAGCAGTACTTC. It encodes CASSLTAGGSYEQYF.

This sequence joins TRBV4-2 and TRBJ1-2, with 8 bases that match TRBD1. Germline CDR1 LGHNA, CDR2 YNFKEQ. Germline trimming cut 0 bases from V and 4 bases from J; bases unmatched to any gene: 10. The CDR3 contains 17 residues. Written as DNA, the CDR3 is TGTGCCAGCAGCCAAGATCCGGACGGGACAGGACTCTATGGCTACACCTTC. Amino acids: CASSQDPDGTGLYGYTF.

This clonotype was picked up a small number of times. The CDR3 DNA follows: TGTGCCAGCAGCCAAGAGGCGGGAGTCTACAATGAGCAGTTCTTC. Translating it yields CASSQEAGVYNEQFF. This chain connects TRBV4-2 to TRBJ2-1; 7 bases fit TRBD2. The germline CDR1 and CDR2 sequences are LGHNA and YNFKEQ. V lost 0 bases, J lost 3 bases, and 2 bases stayed unmatched. The CDR3 consists of 15 residues.

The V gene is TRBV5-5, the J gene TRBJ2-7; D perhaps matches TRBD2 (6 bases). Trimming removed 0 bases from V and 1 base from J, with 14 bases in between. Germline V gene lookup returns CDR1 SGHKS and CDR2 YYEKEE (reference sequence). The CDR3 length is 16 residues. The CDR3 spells CASSLAGGVASYEQYF. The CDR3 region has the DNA TGTGCCAGCAGCTTGGCTGGCGGGGTAGCGTCCTACGAGCAGTACTTC.

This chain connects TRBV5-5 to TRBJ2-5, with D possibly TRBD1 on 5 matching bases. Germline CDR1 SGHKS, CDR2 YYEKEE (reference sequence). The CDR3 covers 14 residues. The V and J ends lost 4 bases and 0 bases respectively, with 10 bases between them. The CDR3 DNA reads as TGTGCCAGCAGCCCACGGACATACCAAGAGACCCAGTACTTC. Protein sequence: CASSPRTYQETQYF.

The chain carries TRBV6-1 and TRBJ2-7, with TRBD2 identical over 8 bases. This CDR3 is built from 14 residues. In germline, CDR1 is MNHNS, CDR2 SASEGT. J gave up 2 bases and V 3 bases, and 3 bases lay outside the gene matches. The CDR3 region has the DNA TGTGCCAGCAGTGATGTGCGGGGGGCCTACGAGCAGTACTTC. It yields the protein CASSDVRGAYEQYF.

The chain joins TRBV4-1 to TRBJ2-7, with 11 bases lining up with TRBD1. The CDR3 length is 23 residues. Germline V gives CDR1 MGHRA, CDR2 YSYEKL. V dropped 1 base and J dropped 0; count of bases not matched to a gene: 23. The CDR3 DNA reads TGCGCCAGCAGCCAAGGATATAGTGCCGGGAAGGACAGGGGGCGGAACAGCTCCTACGAGCAGTACTTC. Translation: CASSQGYSAGKDRGRNSSYEQYF.

CDR3: CASSLNGQGGGYTF. In nucleotides, the CDR3 is TGTGCCAGCAGCTTAAACGGACAGGGTGGAGGCTACACCTTC. The chain carries TRBV7-3 and TRBJ1-2; 8 bases map to TRBD1. V dropped 1 base and J dropped 8; count of bases not matched to a gene: 6. The germline CDR1 and CDR2 sequences are SGHTA and FQGTGA. CDR3 size: 14 residues.

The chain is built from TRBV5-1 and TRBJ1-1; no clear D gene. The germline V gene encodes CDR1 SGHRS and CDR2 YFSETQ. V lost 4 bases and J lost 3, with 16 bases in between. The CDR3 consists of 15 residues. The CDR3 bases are TGCGCCAGCAGCCTTCCGGGGAGAGGGTACACTGAAGCTTTCTTT. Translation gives CASSLPGRGYTEAFF. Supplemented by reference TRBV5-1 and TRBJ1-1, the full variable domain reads KAGVTQTPRYLIKTRGQQVTLSCSPISGHRSVSWYQQTPGQGLQFLFEYFSETQRNKGNFPGRFSGRQFSNSRSEMNVSTLELGDSALYLCASSLPGRGYTEAFFGQGTRLTVV.

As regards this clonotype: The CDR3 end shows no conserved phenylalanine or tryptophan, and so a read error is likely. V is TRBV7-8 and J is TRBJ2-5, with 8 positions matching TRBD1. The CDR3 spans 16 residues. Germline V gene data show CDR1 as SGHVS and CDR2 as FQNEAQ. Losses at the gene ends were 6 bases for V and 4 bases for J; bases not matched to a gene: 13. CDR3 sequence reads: CASRGRDRINLETQYC. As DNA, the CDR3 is TGTGCCAGCAGGGGTCGGGACAGGATAAACCTAGAGACCCAGTACTGC.

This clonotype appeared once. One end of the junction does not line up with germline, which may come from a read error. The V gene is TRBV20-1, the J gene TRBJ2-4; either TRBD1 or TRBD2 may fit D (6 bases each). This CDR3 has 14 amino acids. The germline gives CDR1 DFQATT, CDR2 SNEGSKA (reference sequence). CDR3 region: CSARNREVKNVQYF. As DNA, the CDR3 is TGCAGTGCTAGAAACAGGGAGGTCAAAAACGTTCAGTACTTC.

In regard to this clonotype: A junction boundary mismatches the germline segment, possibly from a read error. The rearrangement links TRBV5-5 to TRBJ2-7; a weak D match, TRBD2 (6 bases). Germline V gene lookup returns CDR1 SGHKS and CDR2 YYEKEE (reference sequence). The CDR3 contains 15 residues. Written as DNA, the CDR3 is TGTGCCAGCGGCTTGGGGGGAGTGAGCTCCTACGAGCAGTACTTC. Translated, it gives CASGLGGVSSYEQYF.

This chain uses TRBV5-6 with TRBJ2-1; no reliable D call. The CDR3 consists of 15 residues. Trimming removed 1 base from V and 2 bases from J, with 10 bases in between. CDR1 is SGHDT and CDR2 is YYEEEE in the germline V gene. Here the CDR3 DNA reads TGTGCCAGCAGCTTGAGGCTAAAAGCCTACAATGAGCAGTTCTTC. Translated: CASSLRLKAYNEQFF.

This chain's CDR3 is CASSQATGGGEQFF. The DNA for the CDR3 is TGTGCCAGCAGCCAAGCTACAGGGGGGGGTGAGCAGTTCTTC. This chain connects TRBV3-1 to TRBJ2-1; D is perhaps TRBD1 (8 bases). V lost 1 base and J lost 9, with 13 bases in between. From germline, CDR1 is LGHDT and CDR2 YNNKEL (reference sequence). CDR3 length: 14 amino acids.

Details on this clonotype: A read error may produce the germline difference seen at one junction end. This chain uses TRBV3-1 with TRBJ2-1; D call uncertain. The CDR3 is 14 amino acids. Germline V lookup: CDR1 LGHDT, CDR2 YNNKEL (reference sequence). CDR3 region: CASSQYSSYSEQFF. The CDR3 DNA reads TGTGCCAGCAGCCAATACAGCTCCTACAGTGAGCAGTTCTTC.

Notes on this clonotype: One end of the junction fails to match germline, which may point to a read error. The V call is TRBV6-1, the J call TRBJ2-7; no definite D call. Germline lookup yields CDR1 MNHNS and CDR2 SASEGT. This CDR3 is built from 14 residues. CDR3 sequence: CASSELEVAYEQYF. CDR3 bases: TGCGCCAGCAGTGAATTGGAAGTGGCCTACGAGCAGTACTTC.

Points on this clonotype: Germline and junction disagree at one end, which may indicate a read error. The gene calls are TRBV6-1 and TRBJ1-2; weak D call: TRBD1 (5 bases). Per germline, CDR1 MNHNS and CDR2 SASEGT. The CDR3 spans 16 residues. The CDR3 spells CASSERKEGLEYGHTF. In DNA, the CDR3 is TGTGCCAGCAGTGAGCGAAAGGAGGGACTTGAATATGGCCACACCTTC.

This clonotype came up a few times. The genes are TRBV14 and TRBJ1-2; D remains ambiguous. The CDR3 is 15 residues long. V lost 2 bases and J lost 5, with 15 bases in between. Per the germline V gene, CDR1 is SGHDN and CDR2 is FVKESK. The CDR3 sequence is CASSQLGSGGYGYTF. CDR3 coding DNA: TGTGCCAGCAGCCAACTCGGGTCCGGCGGGTATGGCTACACCTTC. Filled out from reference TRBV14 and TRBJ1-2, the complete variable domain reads EAGVTQFPSHSVIEKGQTVTLRCDPISGHDNLYWYRRVMGKEIKFLLHFVKESKQDESGMPNNRFLAERTGGTYSTLKVQPAELEDSGVYFCASSQLGSGGYGYTFGSGTRLTVV.

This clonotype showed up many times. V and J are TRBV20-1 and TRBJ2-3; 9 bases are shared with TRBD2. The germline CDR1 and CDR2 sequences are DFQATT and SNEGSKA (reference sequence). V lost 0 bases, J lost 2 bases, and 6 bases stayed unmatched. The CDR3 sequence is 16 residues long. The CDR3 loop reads CSARDPQRGATDTQYF. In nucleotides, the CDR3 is TGCAGTGCTAGAGATCCCCAGCGGGGGGCCACAGATACGCAGTATTTT.

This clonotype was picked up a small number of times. The CDR3 DNA sequence: TGTGCCAGCAGCGGTCTATTGAATTCCTACGAGCAGTACTTC. Its protein is CASSGLLNSYEQYF. This chain connects TRBV3-1 to TRBJ2-7; D call uncertain. The CDR3 covers 14 residues. With 5 bases removed from V and 1 base from J, the gap between germline ends came to 12 bases. Germline V gives CDR1 LGHDT, CDR2 YNNKEL (reference sequence).

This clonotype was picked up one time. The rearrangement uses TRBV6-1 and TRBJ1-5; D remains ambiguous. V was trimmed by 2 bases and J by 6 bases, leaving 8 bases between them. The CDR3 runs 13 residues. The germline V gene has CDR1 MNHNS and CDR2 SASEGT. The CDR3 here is CASSESSPQPQHF. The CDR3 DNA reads TGTGCCAGCAGTGAATCGTCACCTCAGCCCCAGCATTTT.

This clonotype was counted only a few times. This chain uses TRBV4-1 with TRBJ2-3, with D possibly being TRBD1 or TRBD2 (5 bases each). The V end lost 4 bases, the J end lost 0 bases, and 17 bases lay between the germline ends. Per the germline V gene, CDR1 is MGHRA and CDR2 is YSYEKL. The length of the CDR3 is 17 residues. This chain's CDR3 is CASSPWDRGLSTDTQYF. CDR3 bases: TGCGCCAGCAGCCCCTGGGACCGGGGATTGAGCACAGATACGCAGTATTTT.

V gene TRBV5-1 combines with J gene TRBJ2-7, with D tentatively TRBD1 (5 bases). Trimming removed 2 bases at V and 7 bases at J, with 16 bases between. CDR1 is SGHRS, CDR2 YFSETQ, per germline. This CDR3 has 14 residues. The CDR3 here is CASSFLPGPGEQYF. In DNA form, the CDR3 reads TGCGCCAGCAGCTTTCTACCAGGGCCTGGGGAGCAGTACTTC. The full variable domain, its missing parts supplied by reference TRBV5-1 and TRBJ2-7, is KAGVTQTPRYLIKTRGQQVTLSCSPISGHRSVSWYQQTPGQGLQFLFEYFSETQRNKGNFPGRFSGRQFSNSRSEMNVSTLELGDSALYLCASSFLPGPGEQYFGPGTRLTVT.

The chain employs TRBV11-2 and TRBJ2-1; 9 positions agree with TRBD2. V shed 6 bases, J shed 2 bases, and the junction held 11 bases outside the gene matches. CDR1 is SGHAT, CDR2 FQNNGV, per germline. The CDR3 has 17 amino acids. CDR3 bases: TGTGCCAGCAGATCCAAAATAGCGGGGGAAACCTACAATGAGCAGTTCTTC. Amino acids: CASRSKIAGETYNEQFF.